This T cell receptor beta chain derives from a study of human T cells and chemical hapten exposure. The study's findings and limits: Relative to control repertoires, expanded TCRs gave rise to significantly more large CDR3 similarity clusters. Among TCRs, those above 1 in 1000 frequency were unaffected by DPC sensitization.

TCRdb reprocessed the RACE reads with MiXCR, giving one entry per CDR3 protein. Among 55,000 to 75,000 distinct CDR3 sequences listed, approximately 13% were seen once. The V segment lost 3 bases and the J segment 7 bases; nucleotides outside the gene matches: 7. This CDR3 has 15 amino acids. Germline-derived CDR1 and CDR2 are SGHAT and FQNNGV. This clonotype has ten or more counts. Its antigen is undetermined. Time point noted: patch test 3, about 24 weeks after DPC sensitization. The treatment denotes: therapeutic diphenylcyclopropenone sensitization with weekly scalp DPC. People who gave samples had alopecia, were 18 to 70 years old, and were suitable for DPC.

This chain connects TRBV11-2 to TRBJ2-1; 9 bases are shared with TRBD1. The clonotype comes from a man aged 30-40 years with alopecia areata. Some clones in this sample may be carry-over from other donors' samples. The source material was whole blood, sampled in connection with sensitization to the hapten diphenylcyclopropenone (DPC). The CDR3 coding sequence is TGTGCCAGCAGCTTCGACAGGGGGTATAGGAATGAGCAGTTCTTC. Translated: CASSFDRGYRNEQFF. The variable domain in full, with the rest retrieved from reference TRBV11-2 and TRBJ2-1, is EAGVAQSPRYKIIEKRQSVAFWCNPISGHATLYWYQQILGQGPKLLIQFQNNGVVDDSQLPKDRFSAERLKGVDSTLKIQPAKLEDSAVYLCASSFDRGYRNEQFFGPGTRLTVL.